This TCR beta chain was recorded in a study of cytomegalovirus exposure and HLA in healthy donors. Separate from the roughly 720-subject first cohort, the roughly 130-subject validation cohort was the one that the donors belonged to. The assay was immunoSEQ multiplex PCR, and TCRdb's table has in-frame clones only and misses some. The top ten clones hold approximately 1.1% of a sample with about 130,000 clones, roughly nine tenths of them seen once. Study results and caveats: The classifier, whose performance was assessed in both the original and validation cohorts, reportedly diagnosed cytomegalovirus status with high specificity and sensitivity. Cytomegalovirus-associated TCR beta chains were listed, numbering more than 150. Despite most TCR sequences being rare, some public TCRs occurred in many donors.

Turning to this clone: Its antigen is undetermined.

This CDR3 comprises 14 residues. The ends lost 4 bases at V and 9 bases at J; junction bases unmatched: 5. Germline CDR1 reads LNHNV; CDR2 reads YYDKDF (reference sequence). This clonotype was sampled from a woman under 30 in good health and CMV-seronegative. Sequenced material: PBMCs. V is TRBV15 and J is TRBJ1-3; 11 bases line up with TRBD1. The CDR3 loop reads CATSTGTGGATIYF. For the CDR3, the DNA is TGTGCCACCAGCACGGGGACAGGGGGTGCCACCATATATTTT.